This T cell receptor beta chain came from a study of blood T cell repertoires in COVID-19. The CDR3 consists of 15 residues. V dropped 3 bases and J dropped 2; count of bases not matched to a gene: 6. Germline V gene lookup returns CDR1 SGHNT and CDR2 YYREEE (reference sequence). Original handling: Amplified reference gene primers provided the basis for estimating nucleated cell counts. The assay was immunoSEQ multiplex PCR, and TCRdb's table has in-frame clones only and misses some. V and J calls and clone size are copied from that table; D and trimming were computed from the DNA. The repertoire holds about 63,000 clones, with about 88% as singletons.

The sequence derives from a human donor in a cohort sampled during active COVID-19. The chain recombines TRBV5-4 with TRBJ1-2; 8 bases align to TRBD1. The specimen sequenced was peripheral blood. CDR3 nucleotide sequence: TGTGCCAGCAGCTCCCGACAGGGGAGGAACTATGGCTACACCTTC. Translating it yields CASSSRQGRNYGYTF.